This T cell receptor (beta chain) came from a study of cytomegalovirus exposure and HLA in healthy donors. For this clone: Its antigen is not known.

J gave up 0 bases and V 7 bases, and 5 bases lay outside the gene matches. Per germline, CDR1 SNHLY and CDR2 FYNNEI. CDR3 length equals 15 residues. Study conclusions and caveats: The study flagged about 160 TCR beta chains as cytomegalovirus-associated.

The study ran its PCR with 60 Vbeta and 13 Jbeta primers. Methods used by the authors: Per a later analysis, the number of unique TCR beta chains was 75 million to 90 million, of which 10 million to 11 million were shared. The protocol was immunoSEQ multiplex PCR, while the TCRdb copy is restricted to in-frame clones and leaves out a portion. The V and J calls and clone size come from that table; D and trimming were worked out from the DNA. Among 100,000 or so clones listed, around four fifths were seen once. Source material: PBMCs. The TCR was taken from a man between 25 and 39 years old in good health and CMV-seronegative. V and J are TRBV2 and TRBJ2-7; 11 bases match TRBD2. Here the CDR3 DNA reads TGTGCCAGCACCTTAACTAGCGGGGGCTCCTACGAGCAGTACTTC. Amino acid sequence: CASTLTSGGSYEQYF. The full variable domain, rest sourced from reference TRBV2 and TRBJ2-7, is EPEVTQTPSHQVTQMGQEVILRCVPISNHLYFYWYRQILGQKVEFLVSFYNNEISEKSEIFDDQFSVERPDGSNFTLKIRSTKLEDSAMYFCASTLTSGGSYEQYFGPGTRLTVT.